Here is one TCR beta chain with its context. These data belong to a study of blood T cell repertoires in COVID-19. CDR3 length: 17 amino acids. V was clipped by 3 bases and J by 1 base; unmatched bases: 5. Germline V gene sequence: CDR1 KGHSH, CDR2 LQKENI. Methods used by the authors: Estimated nucleated cell counts came from reference gene primer amplification. TCRdb's copy holds only in-frame clones and misses some; the assay was immunoSEQ multiplex PCR. That table is the source of V, J and clone size, and D and trimming were worked out from the DNA. This sample has almost 350,000 clones; approximately 89% occur once, and the top ten carry about 3.9%.

Sequenced: peripheral blood. The chain carries TRBV18 and TRBJ2-3, with 12 bases that match TRBD2. The TCR comes from a woman aged 60-70 years with COVID-19, enrolled during active disease. The CDR3 DNA is TGTGCCAGCTCACCTCTAGCGGGGGGGCTCGGCACAGATACGCAGTATTTT. Translated, it gives CASSPLAGGLGTDTQYF.